A selection of T cell receptor beta chains follows, all from one sample in a study of regulatory T cells in long-lasting Graves disease. TCRdb reanalysed the multiplex PCR reads using MiXCR and keeps one entry per CDR3 protein. The table has 600,000 to 850,000 distinct CDR3 sequences, around 30% seen once. Sequencing was performed on peripheral blood mononuclear cells (PBMCs), taken when the disease was refractory, from a patient treated with antithyroid drugs. All receptors derive from a female donor with Graves disease. Each CDR3 is given with its conserved first and last residue. A D gene is named only where the DNA matches it firmly. Only part of the rows carry a size: once, few, many, or a class if the clone is expanded.

size	V	D	J	DNA	CDR3
.	TRBV5-1	.	TRBJ2-7	TGCGCCAGCAGCTTGGAGAAGCGGCACGAGCAGTACTTC	CASSLEKRHEQYF
.	TRBV12-3/TRBV12-4	.	TRBJ1-6	TGTGCCAGCACCCAGAGGGATTCACCCCTCCACTTT	CASTQRDSPLHF
many	TRBV6-1	.	TRBJ2-5	TGTGCCAGCAGTGAAGCGCTGTCGGGGGTTATAGAGACCCAGTACTTC	CASSEALSGVIETQYF
.	TRBV6-1	.	TRBJ1-5	TGTGCCAGCAGTCCTACTAATAGCAATCAGCCCCAGCATTTT	CASSPTNSNQPQHF
.	TRBV9	TRBD1	TRBJ1-2	TGTGCCAGCAGCGTCAGGACAGGTACCTATGGCTACACCTTC	CASSVRTGTYGYTF
.	TRBV10-3	.	TRBJ1-2	TGTGCCATCAGTGGGACGGTTAACTATGGCTACACCTTC	CAISGTVNYGYTF
few	TRBV20-1	.	TRBJ2-5	TGCAGTGCTAGAGATAACAGGGAAAGAGAGACCCAGTACTTC	CSARDNRERETQYF
.	TRBV5-1	TRBD1	TRBJ1-1	TGCGCCAGCAGCCCTAAGGGGGCCGTACAGGCTTTCTTT	CASSPKGAVQAFF
.	TRBV25-1	.	TRBJ1-2	TGTGCCAGCAGTTCGATGGTTGGCTACACCTTC	CASSSMVGYTF
.	TRBV27	.	TRBJ2-7	TGTGCCAGCAGTACATCCGGGCCTTACTACGAGCAGTACTTC	CASSTSGPYYEQYF
.	TRBV30	.	TRBJ1-1	TGTGCCTCCATGGAGGGGTCTCCCATCCCTGAAGCTTTCTTT	CASMEGSPIPEAFF
few	TRBV29-1	.	TRBJ2-7	TGCAGCGTTGGCGGTCAATCCTACGAGCAGTACTTC	CSVGGQSYEQYF
many	TRBV5-4	.	TRBJ2-5	TGTGCCAGCAGCGAAATCCCGGGGGAGACCCAGTACTTC	CASSEIPGETQYF
.	TRBV6-2/TRBV6-3	TRBD1	TRBJ1-1	TGTGCCAGCAGACAAGACAGGGTCAAAACTGAAGCTTTCTTT	CASRQDRVKTEAFF
few	TRBV6-2/TRBV6-3	.	TRBJ2-7	TGTGCCAGCAGTCGGGACCAGGGCGCACAGTACTTC	CASSRDQGAQYF
few	TRBV20-1	.	TRBJ2-7	TGCAGTGCTAGAGGCAACCTCGGCTACGAGCAGTACTTC	CSARGNLGYEQYF
many	TRBV28	.	TRBJ1-1	TGTGCCAGCAGCCCTTTCGGACTGTACATGAACACTGAAGCTTTCTTT	CASSPFGLYMNTEAFF
.	TRBV5-1	TRBD2	TRBJ2-7	TGCGCCAGCAGCTTAACGGGCGGGACTAGCGGGATCTACGAGCAGTACTTC	CASSLTGGTSGIYEQYF
few	TRBV28	TRBD1	TRBJ1-1	TGTGCCAGCAGCCCTCCCCCAGGGGGAGGCACTGAAGCTTTCTTT	CASSPPPGGGTEAFF
few	TRBV7-9	.	TRBJ1-1	TGTGCCAGCAGCTCCTCGACAGGTTGGACTGAAGCTTTCTTT	CASSSSTGWTEAFF
.	TRBV11-2	.	TRBJ2-5	TGTGCCAGCAGCGTCTCAGGGCTCGACCAAGAGACCCAGTACTTC	CASSVSGLDQETQYF
.	TRBV20-1	.	TRBJ1-2	TGCAGTGCTAGACTGGGACTTGACTATGGCTACACCTTC	CSARLGLDYGYTF
few	TRBV6-1	TRBD2	TRBJ2-2	TGTGCCAGCAGACTAGCGGGAGATACCGGGGAGCTGTTTTTT	CASRLAGDTGELFF
.	TRBV15	TRBD1	TRBJ1-5	TGTGCCACCAGCAGCCTGACAGGGGACTTGTGGAATCAGCCCCAGCATTTT	CATSSLTGDLWNQPQHF
.	TRBV19	.	TRBJ1-2	TGTGCCAGTAGTATTGCGATCGGAGAAGCCTATGGCTACACCTTC	CASSIAIGEAYGYTF
few	TRBV12-3/TRBV12-4	.	TRBJ2-5	TGTGCCAGCAGTTTACGCGCGAAACCCCAAGAGACCCAGTACTTC	CASSLRAKPQETQYF
.	TRBV18	.	TRBJ1-2	TGTGCCAGCGTCGACAGGATCTACTATGGCTACACCTTC	CASVDRIYYGYTF
.	TRBV29-1	.	TRBJ2-2	TGCAGCGTTGACGGACAGACAACCACCGGGGAGCTGTTTTTT	CSVDGQTTTGELFF
.	TRBV5-6	.	TRBJ1-5	TGTGCCAGCAGCTTGGCGACACAACCATATAGCAATCAGCCCCAGCATTTT	CASSLATQPYSNQPQHF
many	TRBV12-3/TRBV12-4	.	TRBJ1-1	TGTGCCAGCAGTTTAGGGATCCAGTCTCATGCTTTCTTT	CASSLGIQSHAFF
.	TRBV13	.	TRBJ1-4	TGTGCCAGCAGCCCCAGGCCATTGACAGCAACTAATGAAAAACTGTTTTTT	CASSPRPLTATNEKLFF
few	TRBV5-6	TRBD1	TRBJ1-5	TGTGCCAGCAGCTTTCTCGGGACAGGGGGCAATCAGCCCCAGCATTTT	CASSFLGTGGNQPQHF
few	TRBV11-2	.	TRBJ1-5	TGTGCCAGCAGCTTAGGCAGGGGCCGCGGGGGCAATCAGCCCCAGCATTTT	CASSLGRGRGGNQPQHF
few	TRBV6-2/TRBV6-3	.	TRBJ1-1	TGTGCCAGCAGTTACGAAGGGGGAGGTACTGAAGCTTTCTTT	CASSYEGGGTEAFF
few	TRBV10-3	TRBD1	TRBJ1-5	TGTGCCAGCAGTGCCTCGCAGGGGGGGTCCAGGGAGCCCCAGCATTTT	CASSASQGGSREPQHF
.	TRBV27	.	TRBJ1-5	TGTGCCAGCAGCGCCCCGAATCAGCCCCAGCATTTT	CASSAPNQPQHF
.	TRBV11-3	TRBD2	TRBJ2-7	TGTGCCACCTTAAAGTTCCTAGCGGGAGTTGGCGAGCAGTACTTC	CATLKFLAGVGEQYF
.	TRBV5-1	TRBD2	TRBJ2-7	TGCGCCAGCAGCTCGGGACTAGCGGACTCCTACGAGCAGTACTTC	CASSSGLADSYEQYF
.	TRBV10-3	.	TRBJ1-1	TGTGCCATCACCAGGGTAAGGAACACTGAAGCTTTCTTT	CAITRVRNTEAFF
.	TRBV7-7	.	TRBJ1-3	TGTGCTAGCAGCTTGATAGGACATCGTGGACCCCGGTGCACCATATATTTT	CASSLIGHRGPRCTIYF
few	TRBV18	.	TRBJ2-7	TGTGCCAGCTCACCACCGAGTACATCCTACGAGCAGTACTTC	CASSPPSTSYEQYF
.	TRBV10-1	.	TRBJ1-1	TGTGCCAGCGCTTACCAAAAGGCTGAAGCTTTCTTT	CASAYQKAEAFF
many	TRBV3-1	.	TRBJ1-2	TGTGCCAGCAGCCAAGATTGGGACTATGGCTACACCTTC	CASSQDWDYGYTF
many	TRBV12-3/TRBV12-4	.	TRBJ2-2	TGTGCCAGCAGTTTAGGGCGGGGCGGGGAGCTGTTTTTT	CASSLGRGGELFF
few	TRBV19	.	TRBJ1-1	TGTGCCAGTAGGGAAACAGGGAGGCCTGAAGCTTTCTTT	CASRETGRPEAFF
few	TRBV27	TRBD1	TRBJ1-2	TGTGCCAGCAGTTTAAGGGACAGGGTATTAGCTAACTATGGCTACACCTTC	CASSLRDRVLANYGYTF
.	TRBV6-2/TRBV6-3	.	TRBJ1-5	TGTGCCAGCAGTGACACAGGGTTGCGGCAGCCCCAGCATTTT	CASSDTGLRQPQHF
.	TRBV28	TRBD1	TRBJ1-6	TGTGCCAGCAGTTCGACAGGGTTAACTGGCTATAATTCACCCCTCCACTTT	CASSSTGLTGYNSPLHF
.	TRBV9	.	TRBJ1-2	TGTGCCAGCAGCGTCGATGGGAACTATGGCTACACCTTC	CASSVDGNYGYTF